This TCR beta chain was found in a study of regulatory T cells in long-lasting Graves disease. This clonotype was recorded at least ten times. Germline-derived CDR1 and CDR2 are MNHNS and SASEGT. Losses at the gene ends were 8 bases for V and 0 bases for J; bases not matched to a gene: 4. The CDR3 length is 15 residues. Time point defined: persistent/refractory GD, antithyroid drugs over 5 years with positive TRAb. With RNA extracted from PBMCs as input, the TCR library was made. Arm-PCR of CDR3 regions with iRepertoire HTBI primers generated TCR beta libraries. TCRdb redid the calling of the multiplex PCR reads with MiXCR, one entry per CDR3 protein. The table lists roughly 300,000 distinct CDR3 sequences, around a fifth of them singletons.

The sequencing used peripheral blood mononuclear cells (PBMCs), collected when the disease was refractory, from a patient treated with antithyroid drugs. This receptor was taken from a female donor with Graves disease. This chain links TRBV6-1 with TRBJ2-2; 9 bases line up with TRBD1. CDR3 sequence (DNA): TGTGCCAGCCGGTGGGACAGGGCGAACACCGGGGAGCTGTTTTTT. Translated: CASRWDRANTGELFF.